These 8 T cell receptor beta chains originate from one sample sequenced in a study of cytomegalovirus exposure and HLA in healthy donors. Measured with immunoSEQ multiplex PCR; TCRdb has only the in-frame clones, and not every one. The data show roughly 130,000 clones, approximately 84% seen once. Sample: PBMCs. Every receptor here comes from a woman in her twenties or thirties in good health and CMV-seronegative.

DNA for the CDR3: TGTGCCAGTAGTCCCCGCCGGACAGGGGGTAATTCACCCCTCCACTTT. It yields the protein CASSPRRTGGNSPLHF. This chain uses TRBV19 with TRBJ1-6; 10 nucleotides align to TRBD1. The junction had 7 bases not matched to a gene; V was cut back by 5 bases and J by 6 bases. From germline, CDR1 is LNHDA and CDR2 SQIVND (reference sequence). The CDR3 covers 16 residues.

CDR3 bases: TGTGCCAGTACCTGGGGCAACACTAATGAAAAACTGTTTTTT. As protein: CASTWGNTNEKLFF. V usage is TRBV28 and J usage is TRBJ1-4, with D possibly matching TRBD1 (5 bases). The V gene lost 9 bases and the J gene lost 2 bases, with 13 bases spanning the gap. Per germline, CDR1 MDHEN and CDR2 SYDVKM. CDR3 length: 14 residues.

CDR3 in DNA: TGCGCCAGCAGCCCGGGACAGGGGATGAACACTGAAGCTTTCTTT. This codes for CASSPGQGMNTEAFF. This sequence joins TRBV5-1 and TRBJ1-1, with 10 positions matching TRBD1. V shed 4 bases and J 0 bases; nucleotides not matched to a gene: 3. The V gene's germline CDR1 is SGHRS and CDR2 YFSETQ. This CDR3 region has 15 residues.

This CDR3 is CASRGDLSTDTQYF. Here the CDR3 DNA reads TGTGCCAGCAGAGGGGATCTTAGCACAGATACGCAGTATTTT. The V gene is TRBV6-6, the J gene TRBJ2-3, with D perhaps matching TRBD1 (5 bases). V lost 6 bases, J lost 0 bases, and 10 bases lay in between. Germline CDR1 reads MNHNY; CDR2 reads SVGAGI (reference sequence). This CDR3 has 14 residues.

The chain employs TRBV5-1 and TRBJ2-7, with a tentative D call TRBD2 (6 bases). The CDR3 loop spans 15 amino acids. CDR1 and CDR2 (germline): SGHRS, YFSETQ. The V end lost 0 bases, the J end lost 5 bases, and 15 bases lay between the germline ends. CDR3 amino acids: CASSLAGAGTHEQYF. The CDR3 DNA is TGCGCCAGCAGCTTGGCCGGTGCGGGGACCCACGAGCAGTACTTC. Based on the CDR3 plus reference TRBV5-1 and TRBJ2-7, the full variable domain is KAGVTQTPRYLIKTRGQQVTLSCSPISGHRSVSWYQQTPGQGLQFLFEYFSETQRNKGNFPGRFSGRQFSNSRSEMNVSTLELGDSALYLCASSLAGAGTHEQYFGPGTRLTVT.

V and J are TRBV2 and TRBJ2-3, with 9 bases that match TRBD1. CDR3 length equals 17 residues. Germline-derived CDR1 and CDR2 are SNHLY and FYNNEI. V was clipped by 7 bases and J by 2 bases; unmatched bases: 13. This chain's CDR3 is CASTRGGTGRATDTQYF. DNA for the CDR3: TGTGCCAGCACCCGGGGCGGGACAGGGAGGGCCACAGATACGCAGTATTTT.

V gene TRBV29-1 combines with J gene TRBJ2-5, with D possibly being TRBD2 (5 bases). Germline V gene lookup returns CDR1 SQVTM and CDR2 ANQGSEA. V was cut by 7 bases and J by 1 base, with 13 bases left in between. The CDR3 extends over 13 amino acids. CDR3 in DNA: TGCAGCGCCGGAGGACGGACCCAAGAGACCCAGTACTTC. It yields the protein CSAGGRTQETQYF.

The rearrangement links TRBV28 to TRBJ1-3; D perhaps matches TRBD1 (5 bases). Germline lookup yields CDR1 MDHEN and CDR2 SYDVKM. Trimming pared 5 bases from V and 5 bases from J, leaving 16 bases between. The CDR3 has 15 amino acids. Written as DNA, the CDR3 is TGTGCCAGCAGTGCACCTAACCCAGGGAGAAACACCATATATTTT. It translates to CASSAPNPGRNTIYF.